The 19 T cell receptor beta chains given below trace back to one sample, sequenced in a study of T cells in Graves' hyperthyroidism and ophthalmopathy. The TCR beta CDR3 regions underwent amplification using RNA transcripts as the source. HTBI primers were employed in a first-round RT-PCR of the TCR CDR3. TCRdb called the multiplex PCR reads again in MiXCR, with one record for every CDR3 protein. The table records hundreds of thousands of distinct CDR3 sequences, roughly a sixth of them present only once. The specimen sequenced was blood. The receptors here all came from a woman between 35 and 50 years old with Graves' ophthalmopathy.

The gene calls are TRBV11-1 and TRBJ1-6; D not resolved. CDR1 and CDR2 from the germline V gene are SGHAT and FQDESV (reference sequence). With 5 bases removed from V and 11 bases from J, the gap between germline ends came to 10 bases. There are 12 residues in the CDR3. This CDR3 is CASSLPGAPLHF. CDR3 nucleotide sequence: TGTGCCAGCAGCCTCCCCGGCGCACCCCTCCACTTT. The whole variable domain, filled in from reference TRBV11-1 and TRBJ1-6, reads EAEVAQSPRYKITEKSQAVAFWCDPISGHATLYWYRQILGQGPELLVQFQDESVVDDSQLPKDRFSAERLKGVDSTLKIQPAELGDSAMYLCASSLPGAPLHFGNGTRLTVT.

The chain employs TRBV11-2 and TRBJ1-3, with no clear D. CDR3 length: 14 amino acids. Germline CDR1 reads SGHAT; CDR2 reads FQNNGV. Between the trimmed V and J ends, which lost 0 bases and 4 bases, there was a span of 7 bases. The DNA of the CDR3 is TGTGCCAGCAGCTTAGATTTTCTGGGAAACACCATATATTTT. It is translated as CASSLDFLGNTIYF.

The gene calls are TRBV19 and TRBJ2-3; 9 bases map to TRBD2. Germline V gene sequence: CDR1 LNHDA, CDR2 SQIVND (reference sequence). With 6 bases clipped from V and 0 bases from J, the junction kept 7 bases outside the gene matches. CDR3 length equals 16 residues. Here the CDR3 DNA reads TGTGCCAGTAGGTCCGGCGGGGGGGAAAGCACAGATACGCAGTATTTT. Protein product: CASRSGGGESTDTQYF.

This clonotype appeared many times. The chain has TRBV3-1 and TRBJ2-3; D is undetermined. This CDR3 is built from 14 residues. Trimming shortened V by 1 base and J by 0 bases, and 5 bases separated the two germline ends. Germline values: CDR1 LGHDT, CDR2 YNNKEL (reference sequence). This chain's CDR3 is CASSQGSSTDTQYF. In DNA form, the CDR3 reads TGTGCCAGCAGCCAAGGTAGCAGCACAGATACGCAGTATTTT.

This clonotype occurred many times. The chain joins TRBV4-1 to TRBJ2-1, with 11 bases lining up with TRBD2. Germline V CDR1 and CDR2: MGHRA, YSYEKL. V shed 4 bases, J shed 4 bases, and the junction held 6 bases outside the gene matches. The CDR3 loop spans 16 amino acids. The CDR3 sequence: CASSLISGGGYNEQFF. The CDR3 region has the DNA TGCGCCAGCAGCCTTATTAGCGGGGGGGGGTACAATGAGCAGTTCTTC.

In its sample, this clonotype was seen a few times. The chain employs TRBV20-1 and TRBJ1-6, with 10 bases that match TRBD1. V was pared by 5 bases and J by 4 bases, with 5 bases of the junction left unmatched. The germline gives CDR1 DFQATT, CDR2 SNEGSKA (reference sequence). CDR3 size: 15 residues. The CDR3, as DNA: TGCAGTGCTCCCAGGGACAGGGGATATAATTCACCCCTCCACTTT. Its translation is CSAPRDRGYNSPLHF.

This rearrangement joins TRBV28 to TRBJ1-5, with TRBD1 matching over 10 bases. J lost 2 bases, V lost 2 bases, and 3 bases had no gene match. The CDR3 consists of 16 residues. Germline CDR1 reads MDHEN; CDR2 reads SYDVKM. The CDR3 DNA reads TGTGCCAGCAGTTTACGGACAGGGGGTGGCAATCAGCCCCAGCATTTT. Amino acid sequence: CASSLRTGGGNQPQHF. Drawing the rest from reference TRBV28 and TRBJ1-5, the complete variable domain is DVKVTQSSRYLVKRTGEKVFLECVQDMDHENMFWYRQDPGLGLRLIYFSYDVKMKEKGDIPEGYSVSREKKERFSLILESASTNQTSMYLCASSLRTGGGNQPQHFGDGTRLSIL.

The CDR3 protein is CSGRTGAGELFF. As DNA, the CDR3 is TGCAGCGGGAGGACAGGGGCCGGGGAGCTGTTTTTT. V usage is TRBV29-1 and J usage is TRBJ2-2; the match to TRBD1 covers 9 bases. The CDR3 contains 12 residues. Germline V gives CDR1 SQVTM, CDR2 ANQGSEA. Losses at the gene ends were 7 bases for V and 6 bases for J; bases not matched to a gene: 3.

In its sample, this clonotype was seen many times. This chain connects TRBV12-3 or TRBV12-4 to TRBJ2-3; 14 bases are a match to TRBD2. The trim removed 11 bases at V and 3 bases at J, leaving 13 bases unmatched. There are 17 residues in the CDR3. The chain's CDR3 is CAVSGTSGSAGTDTQYF. The CDR3 DNA is TGTGCCGTCTCCGGGACTAGCGGGAGCGCAGGGACAGATACGCAGTATTTT.

For the CDR3, the DNA is TGTGCCAGCAGCCGCTCCGGGACAGGGCGCACTGAAGCTTTCTTT. This codes for CASSRSGTGRTEAFF. V and J are TRBV28 and TRBJ1-1; 9 bases fit TRBD1. The ends lost 6 bases at V and 4 bases at J; junction bases unmatched: 9. This CDR3 has 15 amino acids. The germline CDR1 and CDR2 sequences are MDHEN and SYDVKM.

Comments on this clonotype: A much larger clone lies one base from this, so it may be a read error. This chain joins TRBV20-1 and TRBJ2-4, with 10 positions matching TRBD2. CDR3 size: 16 residues. The germline gives CDR1 DFQATT, CDR2 SNEGSKA (reference sequence). As DNA, the CDR3 is TGCGGTGCTAGTTCCGCTAGCGGGAGCTCTCAAAACATTCAGTACTTC. Protein product: CGASSASGSSQNIQYF.

The V gene is TRBV30, the J gene TRBJ2-6; D uncertain. The CDR3 covers 12 residues. V was pared by 5 bases and J by 4 bases, with 6 bases between. Germline loops: CDR1 GTSNPN, CDR2 SVGIG (reference sequence). The CDR3 loop reads CAWLFGANVLTF. CDR3 in DNA: TGTGCCTGGCTCTTCGGGGCCAACGTCCTGACTTTC.

This clonotype was observed many times. The J gene is TRBJ2-3, the V gene TRBV2; 8 bases agree with TRBD2. Germline V CDR1 and CDR2: SNHLY, FYNNEI. The length of the CDR3 is 14 residues. The V gene end was trimmed by 0 bases and the J gene end by 8 bases; junction bases not matched to a gene: 4. CDR3 loop: CASSEALRGGTQYF. CDR3 DNA: TGTGCCAGCAGTGAAGCGCTTCGGGGGGGTACGCAGTATTTT.

This chain joins TRBV19 and TRBJ1-6; 7 bases fit TRBD1. The CDR3 sequence is 14 residues long. Germline V gene sequence: CDR1 LNHDA, CDR2 SQIVND (reference sequence). Trimming removed 4 bases from V and 10 bases from J; junction bases left unmatched: 7. As DNA, the CDR3 is TGTGCCAGTAGTAAAGACAGGGTCGGATCACCCCTCCACTTT. This encodes CASSKDRVGSPLHF.

Here the CDR3 DNA reads TGTGCCAGCAGCTGGACGGCGTCGGGGTCACCCCTCCACTTT. It encodes CASSWTASGSPLHF. This chain joins TRBV13 and TRBJ1-6; D is ambiguous. Looked up from germline, CDR1 is PRHDT and CDR2 is FYEKMQ (reference sequence). The CDR3 spans 14 residues. V was clipped by 4 bases and J by 10 bases, with 14 bases between them.

There are many counts of this clonotype. A much bigger clone sits one base away, suggesting this may be a read error. The rearrangement joins TRBV5-1 to TRBJ1-1; 7 bases fit TRBD1. This CDR3 spans 13 amino acids. Germline assignment: CDR1 SGHRS and CDR2 YFSETQ. V lost 2 bases, J lost 3 bases, and 1 base stayed unmatched. The DNA for the CDR3 is TGCGCCAGCAGCTTTACAGGGGACACTGAAGCTTTCTTT. Its protein product is CASSFTGDTEAFF.

This clonotype was recorded at least ten times. V is TRBV27 and J is TRBJ2-3, with 8 bases that match TRBD1. Germline CDR1 is MNHEY and CDR2 is SMNVEV (reference sequence). CDR3 length: 15 amino acids. With V trimmed by 3 bases and J by 3 bases, 5 bases remained unmatched. This chain's CDR3 is CASSLNRGMTDTQYF. The CDR3 region has the DNA TGTGCCAGCAGTTTGAACAGGGGGATGACAGATACGCAGTATTTT.

This clonotype has more than one count but fewer than ten. The chain joins TRBV29-1 to TRBJ2-2; 8 bases fit TRBD2. V lost 6 bases, J lost 0 bases, and 3 bases stayed unmatched. Germline V gene lookup returns CDR1 SQVTM and CDR2 ANQGSEA. The CDR3 runs 14 residues. CDR3 DNA: TGCAGCGTCACTAGCGGCGCGAACACCGGGGAGCTGTTTTTT. Translating gives CSVTSGANTGELFF.

This clonotype was picked up a small number of times. This chain's CDR3 is CSARAGQGWETQYF. CDR3 DNA: TGCAGTGCTAGAGCTGGGCAGGGGTGGGAGACCCAGTACTTC. The chain carries TRBV20-1 and TRBJ2-5; D is possibly TRBD1 (6 bases). The CDR3 is 14 residues long. Germline V gene sequence: CDR1 DFQATT, CDR2 SNEGSKA (reference sequence). Trimming took 1 base from V and 5 from J, leaving 14 bases between them.